The TCR beta chain described here comes from a study of T cell responses to AZD1222 COVID-19 vaccine. Study-level results: The repertoires were collected only after the peak T cell response. Clonal diversity was possibly underestimated; the donors were predominantly white British and more often female. Baseline serology detected seropositivity in only a handful of AZD1222 recipients. Regions left unmutated in variants are reportedly the target of nearly half of spike-specific TCRs.

The CDR3 length is 14 residues. Germline V lookup: CDR1 LGHDT, CDR2 YNNKEL (reference sequence). Trimming took off 2 bases at V and 5 bases at J, with 10 bases between the two ends. Assay: immunoSEQ multiplex PCR; the TCRdb copy retains only in-frame clones and omits some. This sample yields some 180,000 clones, of which more than 80% are seen a single time; less than 4% belongs to the top ten. Concerning this clone: The antigen is not known.

The source material was peripheral blood, sampled 28 days after the second dose of the MenACWY control vaccine. The TCR sequence derives from an adult who received the MenACWY meningococcal vaccine as a control. The V and J genes are TRBV3-1 (or the pseudogene TRBV3-2) and TRBJ1-5, with D possibly being TRBD1 (6 bases). The CDR3 sequence is CASSQQGFHQPQHF. CDR3 in DNA: TGTGCCAGCAGCCAACAGGGGTTCCATCAGCCCCAGCATTTT.